This entry features one T cell receptor (beta chain) sequence. Both TCR beta VDJ combination and CDR3 sequence profiling were carried out. Genomic DNA was the template for this profiling. TCRdb re-derived calls from the reads in MiXCR, one entry per CDR3 protein. This sample yields over 150,000 distinct CDR3 sequences, of which about 50% are seen a single time; more than 10% belongs to the top ten. The data were obtained in a study of CD8+CD57+ T cells in acquired aplastic anemia. Sequencing was done on patients that had shown CD8+CD57+ cell expansion by flow cytometry. The germline V gene has CDR1 MNHEY and CDR2 SVGAGI. The CDR3 length is 15 residues. With V trimmed by 0 bases and J by 4 bases, 3 bases remained unmatched.

This chain uses TRBV6-5 with TRBJ2-7; 10 bases are a match to TRBD2. The clonotype comes from a human donor with aplastic anemia. Sequenced sample: sorted CD4+, CD8+, or CD8+CD57+ T cells (not recorded which) from PBMCs. CDR3 protein: CASSYSSGGTYEQYF. In nucleotides, the CDR3 is TGTGCCAGCAGTTACTCTAGCGGGGGGACGTACGAGCAGTACTTC.